One sample yielded the 12 T cell receptor beta chains listed below, sequenced in a study of PD-1 blockade in classical Hodgkin lymphoma. This table comes from immunoSEQ multiplex PCR, and its TCRdb copy is limited to in-frame clones, with some not included. Of 90,000 to 110,000 clones listed, around nine tenths were seen once; the top ten hold roughly 19%. The sample's time point: cycle 4 day 1 (C4D1), after more than five weeks of nivolumab. Each and every patient relapsed after autologous stem cell transplantation, and patients got differing brentuximab vedotin exposure. The sample was peripheral blood mononuclear cells (PBMCs), taken before the fourth cycle of nivolumab. The receptor set was obtained from a human donor with classical Hodgkin lymphoma.

The CDR3 nucleotides read TGTGCCAGCAGTGAACTCATGGGGGAGAACTATGGCTACACCTTC. Translating it yields CASSELMGENYGYTF. This rearrangement joins TRBV25-1 to TRBJ1-2; the D gene is possibly TRBD1 (5 bases). The CDR3 has 15 residues. The V and J ends lost 2 bases and 2 bases respectively, with 12 bases between them. Germline V gene data show CDR1 as MGHDK and CDR2 as SYGVNS.

The V call is TRBV15, the J call TRBJ2-5; 12 nucleotides align to TRBD1. CDR1 is LNHNV, CDR2 YYDKDF, per germline (reference sequence). V lost 3 bases and J lost 6; bases outside the gene matches: 17. The CDR3 runs 19 residues. In nucleotides, the CDR3 is TGTGCCACCAGCAGTACCACCTCCGGGACAGGGGGCTTCGGACAGACCCAGTACTTC. Translated: CATSSTTSGTGGFGQTQYF.

V usage is TRBV5-1 and J usage is TRBJ1-1, with 9 bases aligning to TRBD1. V lost 4 bases and J lost 2; bases outside the gene matches: 6. The CDR3 is 15 residues long. CDR1 and CDR2 (germline): SGHRS, YFSETQ. DNA for the CDR3: TGCGCCAGCAGCCAAGACAGGGGGATTAACACTGAAGCTTTCTTT. Translated, it gives CASSQDRGINTEAFF.

The gene calls are TRBV5-1 and TRBJ2-2; TRBD1 matches 7 bases. The CDR3 consists of 14 residues. Germline CDR1 and CDR2: SGHRS and YFSETQ. The J segment lost 1 base and the V segment lost 9 bases, leaving 6 bases of the junction unmatched. DNA for the CDR3: TGCGCCACCCAAGGGACAGTGAACACCGGGGAGCTGTTTTTT. It yields the protein CATQGTVNTGELFF. Complete variable domain (other parts from reference TRBV5-1 and TRBJ2-2): KAGVTQTPRYLIKTRGQQVTLSCSPISGHRSVSWYQQTPGQGLQFLFEYFSETQRNKGNFPGRFSGRQFSNSRSEMNVSTLELGDSALYLCATQGTVNTGELFFGEGSRLTVL.

The chain has TRBV2 and TRBJ2-3; possibly TRBD2 for D (5 bases). Germline assignment: CDR1 SNHLY and CDR2 FYNNEI. CDR3 length: 15 residues. The V and J ends lost 1 base and 7 bases respectively, with 15 bases between them. CDR3 region: CASSEERSPLNTQYF. The CDR3 nucleotides are TGTGCCAGCAGTGAAGAGCGGAGCCCGCTAAATACGCAGTATTTT. Supplemented by reference TRBV2 and TRBJ2-3, the full variable domain reads EPEVTQTPSHQVTQMGQEVILRCVPISNHLYFYWYRQILGQKVEFLVSFYNNEISEKSEIFDDQFSVERPDGSNFTLKIRSTKLEDSAMYFCASSEERSPLNTQYFGPGTRLTVL.

The chain recombines TRBV6-4 with TRBJ1-2; 8 bases line up with TRBD1. Germline trimming cut 0 bases from V and 8 bases from J; bases unmatched to any gene: 11. The CDR3 contains 16 residues. Germline loops: CDR1 MRHNA, CDR2 SNTAGT. The CDR3 DNA follows: TGTGCCAGCAGTGACTCGTTCCAGGGGGCTATTCAAGGCTACACCTTC. Translating it yields CASSDSFQGAIQGYTF.

This sequence joins TRBV4-1 and TRBJ1-1; tentatively, D is TRBD1 (6 bases). V lost 4 bases and J 2 bases, leaving 14 bases between the germline ends. The CDR3 has 15 residues. CDR1 is MGHRA and CDR2 is YSYEKL in the germline V gene. DNA for the CDR3: TGCGCCAGCAGCCCCGGGGGCAGGGGAAACACTGAAGCTTTCTTT. Its protein is CASSPGGRGNTEAFF.

The V call is TRBV30, the J call TRBJ1-1; D is ambiguous. Trimming removed 3 bases from V and 0 bases from J, with 5 bases in between. Germline V gene data show CDR1 as GTSNPN and CDR2 as SVGIG (reference sequence). This CDR3 spans 12 amino acids. The CDR3 coding sequence is TGTGCCTGGAGCTCAGTGAACACTGAAGCTTTCTTT. Translation gives CAWSSVNTEAFF.

The chain combines TRBV5-1 with TRBJ1-1; D possibly corresponds to TRBD1 (6 bases). Germline CDR1 is SGHRS and CDR2 is YFSETQ. CDR3 length equals 13 residues. Trimming stripped 0 bases from V and 5 bases from J, with 8 bases between. This CDR3 is CASSLDGQTEAFF. Written as DNA, the CDR3 is TGCGCCAGCAGCTTGGACGGACAGACTGAAGCTTTCTTT.

V usage is TRBV7-2 and J usage is TRBJ2-1; 8 nucleotides align to TRBD2. CDR3 length: 14 residues. The ends lost 5 bases at V and 10 bases at J; junction bases unmatched: 10. In germline, CDR1 is SGHTA, CDR2 FQGNSA. This chain's CDR3 is CASSPGTRVGEQFF. CDR3 in DNA: TGTGCCAGCAGCCCAGGGACTAGAGTTGGGGAGCAGTTCTTC.

The chain combines TRBV9 with TRBJ1-2; 7 bases are a match to TRBD1. This CDR3 spans 17 amino acids. The ends lost 2 bases at V and 4 bases at J; junction bases unmatched: 14. Per the germline V gene, CDR1 is SGDLS and CDR2 is YYNGEE. The DNA of the CDR3 is TGTGCCAGCAGCGTCGGGACAGCCCTACACTACATCTATGGCTACACCTTC. This encodes CASSVGTALHYIYGYTF.

The V and J genes are TRBV11-2 and TRBJ2-5; D is possibly TRBD1 (6 bases). V dropped 5 bases and J dropped 4 bases, with 17 bases sitting between them. The CDR3 has 15 amino acids. Germline V gene data show CDR1 as SGHAT and CDR2 as FQNNGV. CDR3 coding DNA: TGTGCCAGCAGCAACACTGGGACACCTCGAGAGACCCAGTACTTC. This gives the protein CASSNTGTPRETQYF.